This entry is about one T cell receptor beta chain. Running of the v3.0 immunoSEQ assay took place at survey level. TCRdb's table, derived via immunoSEQ multiplex PCR, lists solely in-frame clones and lacks some. Of about 48,000 clones listed, around four fifths are singletons. This sample was taken from a study of long-term antiretroviral therapy in people with HIV. The material was unsorted PBMCs, obtained 0.8 years after starting antiretroviral therapy. The TCR comes from a young woman with HIV.

The CDR3 nucleotides read TGCGCCAGCAGCCAAGAACAGGGATGGAAGTCACCCCTCCACTTT. This gives the protein CASSQEQGWKSPLHF. The J gene is TRBJ1-6, the V gene TRBV4-3, with D perhaps TRBD1 (6 bases). The CDR3 sequence is 15 residues long. Trimming pared 0 bases from V and 10 bases from J, leaving 13 bases between. The germline V gene has CDR1 LGHNA and CDR2 YSLEER.